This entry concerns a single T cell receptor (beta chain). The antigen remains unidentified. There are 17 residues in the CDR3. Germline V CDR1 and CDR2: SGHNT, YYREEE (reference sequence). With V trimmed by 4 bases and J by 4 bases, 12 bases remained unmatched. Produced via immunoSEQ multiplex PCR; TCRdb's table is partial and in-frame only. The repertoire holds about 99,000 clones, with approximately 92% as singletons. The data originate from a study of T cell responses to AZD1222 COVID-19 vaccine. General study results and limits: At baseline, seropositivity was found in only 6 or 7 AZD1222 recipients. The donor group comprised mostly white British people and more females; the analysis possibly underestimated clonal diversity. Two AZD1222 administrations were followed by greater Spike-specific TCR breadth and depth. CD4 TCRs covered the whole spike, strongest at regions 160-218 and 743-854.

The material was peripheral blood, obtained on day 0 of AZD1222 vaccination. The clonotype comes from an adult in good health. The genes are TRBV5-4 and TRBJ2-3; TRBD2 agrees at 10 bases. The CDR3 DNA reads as TGTGCCAGCAGCCGTAAGGCTAGCGGGGGATTGGCAGATACGCAGTATTTT. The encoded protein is CASSRKASGGLADTQYF.